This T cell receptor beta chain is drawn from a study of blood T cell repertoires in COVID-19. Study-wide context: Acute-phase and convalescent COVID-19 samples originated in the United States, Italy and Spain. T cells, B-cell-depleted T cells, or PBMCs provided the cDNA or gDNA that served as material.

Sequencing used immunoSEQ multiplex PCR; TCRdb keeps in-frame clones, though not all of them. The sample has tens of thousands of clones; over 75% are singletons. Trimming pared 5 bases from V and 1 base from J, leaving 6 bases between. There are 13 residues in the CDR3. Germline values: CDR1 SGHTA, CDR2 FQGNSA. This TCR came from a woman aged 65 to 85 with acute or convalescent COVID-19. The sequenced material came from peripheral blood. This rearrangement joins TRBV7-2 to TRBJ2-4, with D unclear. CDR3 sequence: CASSPLAKNIQYF. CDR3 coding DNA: TGTGCCAGCAGCCCCCTTGCCAAAAACATTCAGTACTTC.